The TCR beta chain under discussion was sequenced for a study of cytomegalovirus exposure and HLA in healthy donors. Study results and limitations: There were some public TCRs occurring in many donors, but most TCR sequences were rare. Beyond CMV serostatus, there was no information to go on about immune exposure.

The germline gives CDR1 SGHVS, CDR2 FQNEAQ. The CDR3 is 13 residues long. PCR employed 60 Vbeta and 13 Jbeta primers. Sequencing was performed with immunoSEQ multiplex PCR; in TCRdb, only in-frame clones are kept and a portion is missing. The data contain 170,000 or so clones, roughly 78% of them singletons. This clone was counted between two and nine times. Its antigen remains unidentified. Material: PBMCs. The receptor comes from a woman aged 40-49 years in good health and CMV-seronegative. V is TRBV7-8 and J is TRBJ1-5, with D hard to call. CDR3 sequence (DNA): TGTGCTTCGGGGAGGAGAGAGAATCAGCCCCAGCATTTT. It is translated as CASGRRENQPQHF.